This TCR beta chain was recorded in a study of cytomegalovirus exposure and HLA in healthy donors. On the study more broadly: Earlier findings included 90 million to 120 million unique TCR beta sequences obtained from 150 million to 200 million T cells.

Germline trimming cut 7 bases from V and 4 bases from J; bases unmatched to any gene: 8. Germline CDR1 reads SGHTA; CDR2 reads FQGNSA. The CDR3 is made up of 15 amino acids. PCR amplification relied on 60 Vbeta primers (plus 13 Jbeta primers). This table comes from immunoSEQ multiplex PCR, and its TCRdb copy is limited to in-frame clones, with some not included. The profile shows about 140,000 clones, around four fifths of them singletons. Sequencing was done on a sample of PBMCs. The source is a woman aged 40 to 50 in good health and CMV-seronegative. This chain connects TRBV7-2 to TRBJ2-2; TRBD2 agrees at 8 bases. For the CDR3, the DNA is TGTGCCAGCACCGGGGGGGGCCCGGGCACCGGGGAGCTGTTTTTT. Encoded protein: CASTGGGPGTGELFF.